This T cell receptor (beta chain) was identified in a study of shared clonotypes between healthy human individuals. Study-wide points: What limited the represented genetic and exposure-history diversity was the small number of donors.

Cells designated naive CD8 were CD45RO-negative and were positively selected for CCR7, with terminally differentiated effector memory CD45RA+ cells excluded. A remark on this clone: As yet, its antigen is unknown.

Germline V gives CDR1 SGDLS, CDR2 YYNGEE. The CDR3 spans 14 residues. The junction had 6 bases not matched to a gene; V was cut back by 4 bases and J by 7 bases. This table comes from immunoSEQ multiplex PCR, and its TCRdb copy is limited to in-frame clones, with some not included. The sample holds around 2.1 million clones; about 92% are singletons and the top ten take about 1.8%. Specimen: naive CD8+ T cells from PBMCs. The TCR originated in a man younger than 30 in good health. Some clones in this sample may be carry-over from other donors' samples. V usage is TRBV9 and J usage is TRBJ2-1; 9 nucleotides agree with TRBD1. The CDR3 DNA follows: TGTGCCAGCAGCACGGGACAGGGCGCTAATGAGCAGTTCTTC. Amino acids: CASSTGQGANEQFF.